This TCR beta chain stems from a study of identical twins. Study-level points and caveats: Out-of-frame alpha sequences common to twins exhibited an excess of low generation probability. Insertions ran lower in abundant cord blood beta clonotypes, though not in memory repertoires.

To note about this clonotype: Antigen unknown.

The authors used template switching to add a universal primer site and gave cDNA unique molecular identifiers. MiXCR, applied by TCRdb to the 5' RACE reads, yields one record per CDR3 protein. The sample contains around 250,000 distinct CDR3 sequences, 9.5% to 15% of which appear only once. Germline V gene data show CDR1 as MRHNA and CDR2 as SNTAGT. The CDR3 totals 16 residues. The J segment lost 3 bases and the V segment lost 6 bases, leaving 7 bases of the junction unmatched. This same sample was also part of a study on yellow fever vaccine responses in identical twins.

The genes are TRBV6-4 and TRBJ2-2; 10 bases match TRBD1. Sequencing was performed on memory (CD45RO+) T cells sorted from blood. The origin of this receptor is a woman aged 18-29 years in good health. The CDR3: CASSPRDRGDTGELFF. The DNA of the CDR3 is TGTGCCAGCAGCCCCCGGGACAGGGGTGACACCGGGGAGCTGTTTTTT.